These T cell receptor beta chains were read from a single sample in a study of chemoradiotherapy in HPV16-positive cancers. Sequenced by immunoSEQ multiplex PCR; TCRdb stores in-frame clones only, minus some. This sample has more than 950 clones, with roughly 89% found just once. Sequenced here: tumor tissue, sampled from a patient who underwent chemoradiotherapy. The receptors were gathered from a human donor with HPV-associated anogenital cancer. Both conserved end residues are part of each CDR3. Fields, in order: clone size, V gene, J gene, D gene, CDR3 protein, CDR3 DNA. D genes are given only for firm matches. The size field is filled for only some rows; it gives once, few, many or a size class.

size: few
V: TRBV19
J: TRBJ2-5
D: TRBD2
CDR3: CASSMGTSGELGETQYF
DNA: TGTGCCAGTAGTATGGGGACTAGCGGAGAGCTAGGAGAGACCCAGTACTTC

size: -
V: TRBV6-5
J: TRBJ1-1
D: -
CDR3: CASSYSEGRNTEAFF
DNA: TGTGCCAGCAGTTACTCGGAGGGGAGGAACACTGAAGCTTTCTTT

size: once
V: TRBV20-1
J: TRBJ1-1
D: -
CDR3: CSASGTQEAFF
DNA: TGCAGTGCTTCCGGGACTCAAGAAGCTTTCTTT

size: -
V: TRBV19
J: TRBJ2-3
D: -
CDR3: CASSKGGSTDTQYF
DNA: TGTGCCAGTAGTAAGGGGGGATCCACAGATACGCAGTATTTT

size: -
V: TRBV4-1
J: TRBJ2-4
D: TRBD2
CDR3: CASSHPGLAGGPDKNIQYF
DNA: TGCGCCAGCAGCCACCCGGGACTAGCGGGGGGGCCGGACAAAAACATTCAGTACTTC

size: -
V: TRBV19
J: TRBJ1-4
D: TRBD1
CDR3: CASRDRTNEKLFF
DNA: TGTGCCAGCCGGGACAGAACTAATGAAAAACTGTTTTTT

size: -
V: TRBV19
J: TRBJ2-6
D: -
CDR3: CASMAGNSGANVLTF
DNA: TGTGCCAGTATGGCGGGTAACAGTGGGGCCAACGTCCTGACTTTC

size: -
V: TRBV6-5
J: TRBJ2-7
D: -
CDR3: CASSYRDTAYEQYF
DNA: TGTGCCAGCAGTTACCGGGACACTGCCTACGAGCAGTACTTC

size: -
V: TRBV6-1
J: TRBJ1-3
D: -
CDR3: CASSASGSSGNTIYF
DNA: TGTGCCAGCAGTGCGTCGGGGAGCTCTGGAAACACCATATATTTT

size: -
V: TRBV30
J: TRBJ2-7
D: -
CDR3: CAWSVRRGIYEQYF
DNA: TGTGCCTGGAGTGTACGGAGGGGGATCTACGAGCAGTACTTC

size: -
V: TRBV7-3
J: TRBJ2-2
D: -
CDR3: CASSFSTNTGELFF
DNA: TGTGCCAGCAGCTTCTCTACAAACACCGGGGAGCTGTTTTTT

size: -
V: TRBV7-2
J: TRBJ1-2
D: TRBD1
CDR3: CASSFFDRAGGYTF
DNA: TGTGCCAGCAGCTTCTTCGACAGGGCGGGGGGCTACACCTTC

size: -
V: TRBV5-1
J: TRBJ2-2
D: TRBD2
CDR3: CASSLLAGDSGELFF
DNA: TGCGCCAGCAGCCTGCTAGCGGGAGATTCCGGGGAGCTGTTTTTT

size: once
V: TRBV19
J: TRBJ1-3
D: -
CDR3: CASSTPGVSSGNTIYF
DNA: TGTGCCAGTAGTACGCCAGGGGTTAGCTCTGGAAACACCATATATTTT

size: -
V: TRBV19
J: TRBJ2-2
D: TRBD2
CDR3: CASSQSSGLNTGELFF
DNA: TGTGCCAGTAGCCAGTCTAGCGGGTTGAACACCGGGGAGCTGTTTTTT

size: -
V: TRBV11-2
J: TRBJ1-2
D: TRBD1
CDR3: CASSSREGARRGYTF
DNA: TGTGCCAGCAGCTCCAGAGAGGGGGCGAGGAGGGGCTACACCTTC

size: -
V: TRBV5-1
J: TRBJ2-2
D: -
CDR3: CASSFRSPPGELFF
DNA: TGCGCCAGCAGCTTTCGATCCCCCCCCGGGGAGCTGTTTTTT

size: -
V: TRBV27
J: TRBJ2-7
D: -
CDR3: CATLGEGSSYEQYF
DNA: TGTGCCACCCTCGGAGAGGGAAGCTCCTACGAGCAGTACTTC

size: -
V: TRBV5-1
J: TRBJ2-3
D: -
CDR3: CASSLEVVFGGGPGDTQYF
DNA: TGCGCCAGCAGCTTGGAGGTTGTATTTGGTGGAGGGCCAGGGGATACGCAGTATTTT

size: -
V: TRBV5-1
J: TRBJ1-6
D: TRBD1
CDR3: CASSLSGDRSSPLHF
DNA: TGCGCCAGCAGCTTGAGTGGGGACAGATCTTCACCCCTCCACTTT

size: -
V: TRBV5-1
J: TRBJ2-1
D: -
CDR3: CASSPQTNGDEQFF
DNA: TGCGCCAGCAGCCCCCAGACTAACGGGGATGAGCAGTTCTTC

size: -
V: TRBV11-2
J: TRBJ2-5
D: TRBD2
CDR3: CASSLGGTSGKETQYF
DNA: TGTGCCAGCAGCTTAGGAGGGACTAGCGGGAAAGAGACCCAGTACTTC

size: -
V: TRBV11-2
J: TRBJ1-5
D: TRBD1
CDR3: CASSLFYDRENSQPQHF
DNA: TGTGCCAGCAGCTTATTTTATGACAGGGAAAACAGTCAGCCCCAGCATTTT

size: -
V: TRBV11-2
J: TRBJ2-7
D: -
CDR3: CASSLGTSYEQYF
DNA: TGTGCCAGCAGCTTAGGGACCTCCTACGAGCAGTACTTC

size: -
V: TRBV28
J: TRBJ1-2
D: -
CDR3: CASSLGDYGYTF
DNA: TGTGCCAGCAGTTTAGGGGACTATGGCTACACCTTC

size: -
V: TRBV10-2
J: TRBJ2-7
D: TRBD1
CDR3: CASRDRGFGEQYF
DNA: TGCGCCAGCCGGGACAGGGGATTTGGCGAGCAGTACTTC

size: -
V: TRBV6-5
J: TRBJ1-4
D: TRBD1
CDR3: CASSPDRENEKLFF
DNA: TGTGCCAGCAGCCCGGACAGGGAGAATGAAAAACTGTTTTTT

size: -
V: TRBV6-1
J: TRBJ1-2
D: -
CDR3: CASSLRVQKGYTF
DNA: TGTGCCAGCAGTCTCCGTGTGCAGAAGGGCTACACCTTC

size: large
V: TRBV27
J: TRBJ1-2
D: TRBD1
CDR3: CASSLTGGEGYTF
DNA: TGTGCCAGCAGTTTGACAGGGGGGGAGGGCTACACCTTC

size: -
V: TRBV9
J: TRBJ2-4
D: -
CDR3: CASSVAGGGAGKNIQYF
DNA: TGTGCCAGCAGCGTGGCAGGGGGAGGGGCCGGCAAAAACATTCAGTACTTC

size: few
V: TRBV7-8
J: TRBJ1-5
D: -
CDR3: CASSLQGGNTGGNQPQHF
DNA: TGTGCCAGCAGCTTACAGGGTGGCAATACAGGAGGCAATCAGCCCCAGCATTTT

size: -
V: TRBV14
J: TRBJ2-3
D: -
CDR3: CASSQDIRTDMQYF
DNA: TGTGCCAGCAGCCAAGATATTCGAACAGATATGCAGTATTTT

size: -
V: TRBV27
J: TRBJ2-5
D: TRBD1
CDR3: CASSLQGAGETQYF
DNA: TGTGCCAGCAGTCTTCAGGGGGCGGGGGAGACCCAGTACTTC

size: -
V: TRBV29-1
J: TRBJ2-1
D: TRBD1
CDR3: CSAGDSSTRRNEQFF
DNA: TGCAGCGCAGGGGACAGTTCGACCCGAAGGAATGAGCAGTTCTTC

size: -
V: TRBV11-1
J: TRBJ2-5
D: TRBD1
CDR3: CASSEDRKETQYF
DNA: TGTGCCAGCAGCGAGGACAGGAAAGAGACCCAGTACTTC

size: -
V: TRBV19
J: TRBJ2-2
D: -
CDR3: CASSMGNLGSGELFF
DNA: TGTGCCAGTAGTATGGGCAATCTCGGGTCCGGGGAGCTGTTTTTT

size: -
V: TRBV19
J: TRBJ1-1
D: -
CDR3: CASSMFQPGAMNTEAFF
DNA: TGTGCCAGTAGTATGTTCCAGCCGGGGGCGATGAACACTGAAGCTTTCTTT

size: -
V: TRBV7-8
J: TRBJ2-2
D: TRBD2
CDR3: CASSRGEGGTTGELFF
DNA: TGTGCCAGCAGCCGGGGTGAGGGAGGGACGACCGGGGAGCTGTTTTTT

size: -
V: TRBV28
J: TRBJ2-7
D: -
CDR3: CASSFETDTPYEQYF
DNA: TGTGCCAGCAGTTTTGAAACGGATACCCCCTACGAGCAGTACTTC

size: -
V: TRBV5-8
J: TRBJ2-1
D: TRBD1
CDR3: CASSFVRQGSYNEQFF
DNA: TGTGCCAGCAGCTTTGTCCGACAGGGCTCCTACAATGAGCAGTTCTTC

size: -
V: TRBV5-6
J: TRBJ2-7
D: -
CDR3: CASSFQRTRGNEQYF
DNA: TGTGCCAGCAGCTTTCAAAGGACCCGGGGAAACGAGCAGTACTTC

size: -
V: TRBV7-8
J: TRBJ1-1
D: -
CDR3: CASSFGQPNTEAFF
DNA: TGTGCCAGCAGCTTTGGACAGCCGAACACTGAAGCTTTCTTT

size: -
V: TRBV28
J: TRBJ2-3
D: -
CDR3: CAEAGGSTDTQYF
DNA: TGTGCCGAGGCCGGCGGGAGCACAGATACGCAGTATTTT

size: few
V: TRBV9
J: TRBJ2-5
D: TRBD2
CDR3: CASTASGAGQETQYF
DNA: TGTGCCAGCACCGCTAGCGGGGCCGGCCAAGAGACCCAGTACTTC

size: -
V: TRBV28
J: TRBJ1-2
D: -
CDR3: CASSSGVKGSQGRRGYTF
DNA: TGTGCCAGCAGCTCAGGGGTAAAGGGTTCGCAGGGACGACGAGGCTACACCTTC

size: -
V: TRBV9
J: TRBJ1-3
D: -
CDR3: CASSSAVGEAGNTIYF
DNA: TGTGCCAGCAGCTCAGCAGTAGGGGAGGCTGGAAACACCATATATTTT

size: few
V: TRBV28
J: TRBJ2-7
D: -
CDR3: CASSFETDTPYEQYF
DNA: TGTGCCAGCAGTTTTGAAACGGATACCCCCTACGAGCAGTACTTC

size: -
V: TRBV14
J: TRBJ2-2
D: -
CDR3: CASSQGGRAGVSTGELFF
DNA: TGTGCCAGCAGCCAGGGAGGCAGAGCTGGGGTGAGCACCGGGGAGCTGTTTTTT

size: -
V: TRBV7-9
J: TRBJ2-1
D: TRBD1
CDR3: CASSAPGQGYNEQFF
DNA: TGTGCCAGCAGCGCTCCGGGACAGGGTTACAATGAGCAGTTCTTC

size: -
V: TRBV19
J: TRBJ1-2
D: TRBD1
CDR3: CASSIEHRGYGYTF
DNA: TGTGCCAGTAGTATAGAGCACAGGGGCTATGGCTACACCTTC

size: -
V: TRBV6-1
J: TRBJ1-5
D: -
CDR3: CASSEGWGAGSNQPQHF
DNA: TGTGCCAGCAGTGAAGGGTGGGGGGCGGGTAGCAATCAGCCCCAGCATTTT

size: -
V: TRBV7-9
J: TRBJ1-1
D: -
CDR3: CASSSGGSSAFF
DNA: TGTGCCAGCAGCTCCGGGGGGAGTTCAGCTTTCTTT

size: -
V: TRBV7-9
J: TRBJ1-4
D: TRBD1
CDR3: CASSLAAWGQGREKLFF
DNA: TGTGCCAGCAGCTTAGCGGCCTGGGGACAGGGCCGGGAAAAACTGTTTTTT

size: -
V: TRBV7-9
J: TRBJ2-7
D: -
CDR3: CASSPNTVDSYEQYF
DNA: TGTGCCAGCAGCCCAAATACAGTGGACTCCTACGAGCAGTACTTC

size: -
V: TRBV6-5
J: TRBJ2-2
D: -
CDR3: CASSYSTGELFF
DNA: TGTGCCAGCAGTTATTCCACCGGGGAGCTGTTTTTT